The next 17 T cell receptor beta chains were all read from a single sample in a study of blood T cell repertoires in COVID-19. Clones were sequenced by immunoSEQ multiplex PCR, and TCRdb holds only the in-frame ones, with some missing. Altogether about 76,000 clones are present, around 84% being singletons, with the ten largest covering approximately 9.9%. Specimen: peripheral blood. The receptors come from a man in his fifties or sixties with COVID-19, enrolled during active disease.

The chain has TRBV10-3 and TRBJ1-6; D possibly corresponds to TRBD1 (6 bases). This CDR3 is 18 amino acids long. CDR1 is ENHRY, CDR2 SYGVKD, per germline. Trimming pared 2 bases from V and 4 bases from J, leaving 18 bases between. CDR3 DNA sequence: TGTGCCATCAGTGAGCCGATGAGTGGGGGGGCATATAATTCACCCCTCCACTTT. Its protein product is CAISEPMSGGAYNSPLHF.

The chain has TRBV18 and TRBJ2-3, with 9 positions matching TRBD1. Germline assignment: CDR1 KGHSH and CDR2 LQKENI. This CDR3 comprises 18 residues. Trimming cost V 0 bases and J 3 bases; bases outside gene matches: 10. The DNA for the CDR3 is TGTGCCAGCTCACCACCAGGGGGACAGGGATTGTGGACAGATACGCAGTATTTT. Translated: CASSPPGGQGLWTDTQYF.

The chain is built from TRBV10-2 and TRBJ2-3; 7 positions agree with TRBD1. This CDR3 contains 14 residues. Unmatched junction bases numbered 5, after V lost 8 bases and J lost 0 bases. Per the germline V gene, CDR1 is WSHSY and CDR2 is SAAADI. CDR3 coding DNA: TGCGCCAGCGCCGGACAGGATAGCACAGATACGCAGTATTTT. It is translated as CASAGQDSTDTQYF.

V and J are TRBV24-1 and TRBJ2-1; 9 positions agree with TRBD1. Germline lookup yields CDR1 KGHDR and CDR2 SFDVKD. The CDR3 is made up of 16 amino acids. V shed 4 bases and J 7 bases; nucleotides not matched to a gene: 10. This chain's CDR3 is CATSEPGQGRRNEQFF. The CDR3 DNA reads TGTGCCACCAGTGAACCGGGACAGGGTCGGAGGAATGAGCAGTTCTTC.

A remark on this clone: In the same sample, other DNA sequences code for this CDR3. The J gene is TRBJ2-5, the V gene TRBV10-2; D may be TRBD2 (7 bases). The CDR3 is made up of 13 amino acids. The germline gives CDR1 WSHSY, CDR2 SAAADI. V lost 6 bases and J 4 bases, leaving 12 bases between the germline ends. CDR3 protein: CASRRGRGETQYF. The CDR3 DNA is TGCGCCAGCAGAAGGGGGAGGGGAGAGACCCAGTACTTC.

The rearrangement links TRBV18 to TRBJ2-2, with 7 bases lining up with TRBD1. Germline loops: CDR1 KGHSH, CDR2 LQKENI. The CDR3 is made up of 18 amino acids. V lost 2 bases to trimming and J lost 2 bases; unmatched junction nucleotides: 11. CDR3 sequence: CASSPNSVGTDNTGELFF. CDR3 nucleotide sequence: TGTGCCAGCTCACCAAACTCGGTTGGGACAGACAACACCGGGGAGCTGTTTTTT.

The CDR3: CASSSRGRGNNSPLHF. The CDR3, as DNA: TGTGCCAGCAGCTCTCGGGGCAGGGGTAATAATTCACCCCTCCACTTT. This chain links TRBV7-3 with TRBJ1-6, with D possibly being TRBD1 (6 bases). Trimming removed 4 bases from V and 5 bases from J, with 15 bases in between. Per the germline V gene, CDR1 is SGHTA and CDR2 is FQGTGA. CDR3 size: 16 residues. The whole variable domain, filled in from reference TRBV7-3 and TRBJ1-6, reads GAGVSQTPSNKVTEKGKYVELRCDPISGHTALYWYRQSLGQGPEFLIYFQGTGAADDSGLPNDRFFAVRPEGSVSTLKIQRTERGDSAVYLCASSSRGRGNNSPLHFGNGTRLTVT.

The rearrangement links TRBV4-2 to TRBJ2-1; D not certain. The V and J ends lost 4 bases and 8 bases respectively, with 18 bases between them. The CDR3 totals 15 residues. Germline CDR1 LGHNA, CDR2 YNFKEQ. The CDR3 loop is CASSPGQMLVHEQFF. The CDR3 coding sequence is TGTGCCAGCAGCCCGGGTCAGATGTTGGTTCATGAGCAGTTCTTC.

CDR3 sequence reads: CASSHDSDYQPQHF. The CDR3 nucleotides are TGTGCCAGCTCCCATGATTCGGACTATCAGCCCCAGCATTTT. The chain carries TRBV18 and TRBJ1-5, with D hard to call. Germline V gives CDR1 KGHSH, CDR2 LQKENI. This CDR3 region has 14 residues. Between the trimmed V and J ends, which lost 6 bases and 5 bases, there was a span of 14 bases.

This clone came up once. V usage is TRBV19 and J usage is TRBJ1-1; D unclear. The germline V and J ends were trimmed by 1 base and 4 bases, with 13 bases remaining between them. Germline-derived CDR1 and CDR2 are LNHDA and SQIVND (reference sequence). The CDR3 length is 15 residues. For the CDR3, the DNA is TGTGCCAGTAGTATAGGAGTAATCGGAGGCACTGAAGCTTTCTTT. This encodes CASSIGVIGGTEAFF.

Written as DNA, the CDR3 is TGTGCCAGCAGTATAGGTAGACAGGGCCTGGACTATGGCTACACCTTC. This gives the protein CASSIGRQGLDYGYTF. The chain couples TRBV2 to TRBJ1-2; 7 bases are a match to TRBD1. J gave up 3 bases and V 5 bases, and 12 bases lay outside the gene matches. Germline loops: CDR1 SNHLY, CDR2 FYNNEI. This CDR3 is built from 16 residues.

CDR3 DNA: TGTGCCTGGAGTGGGTCAGGGAATCAGCCCCAGCATTTT. Its protein is CAWSGSGNQPQHF. The V call is TRBV30, the J call TRBJ1-5; D may be TRBD1 (5 bases). Trimming pared 1 base from V and 4 bases from J, leaving 8 bases between. In germline, CDR1 is GTSNPN, CDR2 SVGIG (reference sequence). CDR3 length: 13 residues. Full variable domain (outside the CDR3, taken from reference TRBV30 and TRBJ1-5): SQTIHQWPATLVQPVGSPLSLECTVEGTSNPNLYWYRQAAGRGLQLLFYSVGIGQISSEVPQNLSASRPQDRQFILSSKKLLLSDSGFYLCAWSGSGNQPQHFGDGTRLSIL.

V and J are TRBV19 and TRBJ1-3; no clear D gene. The CDR3 consists of 14 residues. V was cut by 3 bases and J by 0 bases, with 6 bases left in between. The germline gives CDR1 LNHDA, CDR2 SQIVND (reference sequence). The chain's CDR3 is CASSIPSSGNTIYF. The CDR3 DNA follows: TGTGCCAGTAGTATCCCGAGCTCTGGAAACACCATATATTTT.

The J gene is TRBJ1-6, the V gene TRBV5-1, with 11 bases matching TRBD1. CDR3 size: 15 residues. The germline gives CDR1 SGHRS, CDR2 YFSETQ. Germline trimming cut 4 bases from V and 7 bases from J; bases unmatched to any gene: 4. CDR3 nucleotides: TGCGCCAGCAGCCCCGGACAGGGGGCAAATTCACCCCTCCACTTT. Its protein product is CASSPGQGANSPLHF.

The V call is TRBV4-1, the J call TRBJ2-1; TRBD2 matches 11 bases. Looked up from germline, CDR1 is MGHRA and CDR2 is YSYEKL. CDR3 length equals 14 residues. V trimming: 4 bases; J trimming: 8 bases; junction bases outside the gene matches: 4. This CDR3 reads CASSPGLAGDEQFF. DNA of the CDR3: TGCGCCAGCAGCCCCGGACTAGCGGGCGATGAGCAGTTCTTC.

A word on this clone: The junction does not match germline at one end; this may be a read error. The chain recombines TRBV19 with TRBJ2-2; 9 bases map to TRBD2. Per the germline V gene, CDR1 is LNHDA and CDR2 is SQIVND (reference sequence). This CDR3 spans 14 amino acids. CDR3 in DNA: TGTGCCCGTAGTGCGCGGGGGGGGACCGGGGAGCTGTTTTTT. It codes for CARSARGGTGELFF.

V and J are TRBV2 and TRBJ2-3; D might be TRBD2 (5 bases). The V and J ends lost 6 bases and 3 bases respectively, with 16 bases between them. The CDR3 has 15 amino acids. From germline, CDR1 is SNHLY and CDR2 FYNNEI. DNA for the CDR3: TGTGCCAGCAGCTGTCTCCGACTAAGAACAGATACGCAGTATTTT. This codes for CASSCLRLRTDTQYF.